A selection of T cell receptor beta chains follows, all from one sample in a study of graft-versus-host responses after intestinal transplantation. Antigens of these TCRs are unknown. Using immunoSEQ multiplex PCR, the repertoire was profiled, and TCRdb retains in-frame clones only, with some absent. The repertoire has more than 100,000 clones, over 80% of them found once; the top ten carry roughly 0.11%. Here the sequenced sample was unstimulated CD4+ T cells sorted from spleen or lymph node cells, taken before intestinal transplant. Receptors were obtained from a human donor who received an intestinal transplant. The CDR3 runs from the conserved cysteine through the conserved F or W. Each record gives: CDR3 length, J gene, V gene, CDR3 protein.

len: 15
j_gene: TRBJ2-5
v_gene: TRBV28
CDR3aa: CASSSGTRDQETQYF

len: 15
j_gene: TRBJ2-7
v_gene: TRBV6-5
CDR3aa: CASSYSGGYPYEQYF

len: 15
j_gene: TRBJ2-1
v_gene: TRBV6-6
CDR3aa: CASSYSSGNYNEQFF

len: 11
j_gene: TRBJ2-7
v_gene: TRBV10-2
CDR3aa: CASSAGYEQYF

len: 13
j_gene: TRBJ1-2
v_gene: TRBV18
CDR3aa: CASSPTGFYGYTF

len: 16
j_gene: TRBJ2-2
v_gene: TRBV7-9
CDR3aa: CATILSIGKDTGELFF

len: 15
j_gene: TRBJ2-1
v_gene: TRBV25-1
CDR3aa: CASRSIAGLDNEQFF

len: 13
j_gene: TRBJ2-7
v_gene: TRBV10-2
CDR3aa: CASSETDAYEQYF

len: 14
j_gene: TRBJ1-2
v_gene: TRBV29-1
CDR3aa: CSVEGVQGVRGYTF

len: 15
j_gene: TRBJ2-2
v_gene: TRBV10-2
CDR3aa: CASTDRGGNTGELFF

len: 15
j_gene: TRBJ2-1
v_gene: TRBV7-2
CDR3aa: CASSSRDTHGNEQFF

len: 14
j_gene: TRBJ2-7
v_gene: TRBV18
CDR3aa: CASSREALSYEQYF

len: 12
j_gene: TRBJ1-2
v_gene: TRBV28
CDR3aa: CASSEEGYGYTF

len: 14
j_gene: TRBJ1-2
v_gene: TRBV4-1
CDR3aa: CASSQAHNDYGYTF

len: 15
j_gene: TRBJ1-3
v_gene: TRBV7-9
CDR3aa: CASSLQGGLGNTIYF

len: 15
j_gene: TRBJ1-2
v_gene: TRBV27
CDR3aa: CASSFTRTRLYGYTF

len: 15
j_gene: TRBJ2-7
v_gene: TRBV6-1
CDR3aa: CASSPGRRSSYEQYF

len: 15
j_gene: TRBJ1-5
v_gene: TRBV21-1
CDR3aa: CASRGRGQGHQPQHF

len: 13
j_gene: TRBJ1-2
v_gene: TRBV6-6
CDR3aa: CASSFGQNYGYTF

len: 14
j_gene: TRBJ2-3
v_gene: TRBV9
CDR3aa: CASSVGGMTDTQYF

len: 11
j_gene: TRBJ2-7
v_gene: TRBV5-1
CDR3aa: CASSSQYEQYF

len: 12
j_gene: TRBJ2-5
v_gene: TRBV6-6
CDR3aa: CASGWQQETQYF

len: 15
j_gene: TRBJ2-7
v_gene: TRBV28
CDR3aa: CASSLRGRALGEQYF